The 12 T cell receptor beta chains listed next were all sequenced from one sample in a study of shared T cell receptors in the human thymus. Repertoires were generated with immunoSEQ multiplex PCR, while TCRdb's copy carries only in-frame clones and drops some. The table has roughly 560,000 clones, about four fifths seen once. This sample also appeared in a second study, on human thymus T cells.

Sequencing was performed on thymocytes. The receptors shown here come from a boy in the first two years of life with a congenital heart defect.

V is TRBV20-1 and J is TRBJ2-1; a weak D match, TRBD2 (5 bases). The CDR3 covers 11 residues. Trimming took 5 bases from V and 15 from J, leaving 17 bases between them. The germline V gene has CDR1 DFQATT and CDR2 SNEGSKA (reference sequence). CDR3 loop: CSAAPGLALFF. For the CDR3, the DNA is TGCAGTGCTGCGCCGGGGTTAGCATTGTTCTTC.

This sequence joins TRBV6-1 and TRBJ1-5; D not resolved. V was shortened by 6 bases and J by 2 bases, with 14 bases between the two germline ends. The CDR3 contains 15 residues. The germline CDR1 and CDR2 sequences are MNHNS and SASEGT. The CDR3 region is CASRGRRVRNQPQHF. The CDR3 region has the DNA TGTGCCAGCAGAGGTAGGCGGGTCCGCAATCAGCCCCAGCATTTT.

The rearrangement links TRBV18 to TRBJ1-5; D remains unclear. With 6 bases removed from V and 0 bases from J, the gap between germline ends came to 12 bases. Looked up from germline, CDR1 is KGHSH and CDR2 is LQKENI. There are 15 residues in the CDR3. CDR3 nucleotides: TGTGCCAGCTCCCCGGGTGAACCTAGCAATCAGCCCCAGCATTTT. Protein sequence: CASSPGEPSNQPQHF. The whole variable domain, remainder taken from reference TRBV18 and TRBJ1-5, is NAGVMQNPRHLVRRRGQEARLRCSPMKGHSHVYWYRQLPEEGLKFMVYLQKENIIDESGMPKERFSAEFPKEGPSILRIQQVVRGDSAAYFCASSPGEPSNQPQHFGDGTRLSIL.

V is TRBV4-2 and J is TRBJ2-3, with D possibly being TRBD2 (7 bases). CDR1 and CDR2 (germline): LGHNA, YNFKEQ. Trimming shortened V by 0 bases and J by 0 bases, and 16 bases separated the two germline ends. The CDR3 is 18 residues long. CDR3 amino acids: CASSQEGGGRASTDTQYF. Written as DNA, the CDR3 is TGTGCCAGCAGCCAAGAAGGGGGGGGGAGGGCCAGCACAGATACGCAGTATTTT.

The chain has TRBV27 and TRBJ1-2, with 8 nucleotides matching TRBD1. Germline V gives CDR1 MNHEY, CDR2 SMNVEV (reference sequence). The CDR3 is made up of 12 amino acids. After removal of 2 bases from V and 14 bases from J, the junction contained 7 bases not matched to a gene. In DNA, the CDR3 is TGTGCCAGCAGTTTAGGACAGGGAGCCCCAACCTTC. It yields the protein CASSLGQGAPTF.

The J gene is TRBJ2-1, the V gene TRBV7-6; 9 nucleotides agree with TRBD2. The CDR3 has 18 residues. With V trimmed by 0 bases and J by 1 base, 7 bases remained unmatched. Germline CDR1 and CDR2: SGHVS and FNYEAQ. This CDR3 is CASSLALSGSGSYNEQFF. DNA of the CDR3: TGTGCCAGCAGCTTAGCGCTTAGCGGGAGTGGGTCCTACAATGAGCAGTTCTTC. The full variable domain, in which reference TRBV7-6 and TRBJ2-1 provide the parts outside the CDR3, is GAGVSQSPRYKVTKRGQDVALRCDPISGHVSLYWYRQALGQGPEFLTYFNYEAQQDKSGLPNDRFSAERPEGSISTLTIQRTEQRDSAMYRCASSLALSGSGSYNEQFFGPGTRLTVL.

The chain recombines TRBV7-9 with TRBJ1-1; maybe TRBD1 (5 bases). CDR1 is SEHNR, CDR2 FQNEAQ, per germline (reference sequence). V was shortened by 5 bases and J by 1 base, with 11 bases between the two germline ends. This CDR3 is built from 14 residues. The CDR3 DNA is TGTGCCAGCAGCCGTAGGGGAGGGAACACTGAAGCTTTCTTT. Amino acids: CASSRRGGNTEAFF. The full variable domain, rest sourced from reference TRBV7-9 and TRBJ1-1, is DTGVSQNPRHKITKRGQNVTFRCDPISEHNRLYWYRQTLGQGPEFLTYFQNEAQLEKSRLLSDRFSAERPKGSFSTLEIQRTEQGDSAMYLCASSRRGGNTEAFFGQGTRLTVV.

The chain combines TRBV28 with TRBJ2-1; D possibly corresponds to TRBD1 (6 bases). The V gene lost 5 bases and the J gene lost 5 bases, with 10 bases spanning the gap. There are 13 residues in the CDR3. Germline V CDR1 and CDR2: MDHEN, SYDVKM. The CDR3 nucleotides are TGTGCCAGCAGTCGCAGGGGAGACAATGAGCAGTTCTTC. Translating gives CASSRRGDNEQFF.

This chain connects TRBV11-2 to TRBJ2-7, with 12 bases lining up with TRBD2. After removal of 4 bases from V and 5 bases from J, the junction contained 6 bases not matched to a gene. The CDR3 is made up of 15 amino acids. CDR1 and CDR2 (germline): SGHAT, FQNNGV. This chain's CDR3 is CASSSRLAGVDEQYF. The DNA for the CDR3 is TGTGCCAGCAGCTCCAGACTAGCGGGAGTGGACGAGCAGTACTTC.

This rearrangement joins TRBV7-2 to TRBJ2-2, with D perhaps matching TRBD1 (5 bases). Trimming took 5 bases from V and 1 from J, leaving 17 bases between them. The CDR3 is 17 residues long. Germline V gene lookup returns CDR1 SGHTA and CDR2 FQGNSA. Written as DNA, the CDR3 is TGTGCCAGCAGCGCCTACAGGAAACCCCTGAACACCGGGGAGCTGTTTTTT. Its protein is CASSAYRKPLNTGELFF. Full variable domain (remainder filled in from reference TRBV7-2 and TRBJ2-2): GAGVSQSPSNKVTEKGKDVELRCDPISGHTALYWYRQSLGQGLEFLIYFQGNSAPDKSGLPSDRFSAERTGGSVSTLTIQRTQQEDSAVYLCASSAYRKPLNTGELFFGEGSRLTVL.

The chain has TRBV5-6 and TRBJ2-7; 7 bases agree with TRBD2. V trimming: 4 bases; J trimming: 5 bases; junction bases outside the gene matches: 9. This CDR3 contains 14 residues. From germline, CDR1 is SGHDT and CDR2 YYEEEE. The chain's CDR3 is CASSPWGGSDEQYF. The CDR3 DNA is TGTGCCAGCAGCCCTTGGGGGGGGTCGGACGAGCAGTACTTC.

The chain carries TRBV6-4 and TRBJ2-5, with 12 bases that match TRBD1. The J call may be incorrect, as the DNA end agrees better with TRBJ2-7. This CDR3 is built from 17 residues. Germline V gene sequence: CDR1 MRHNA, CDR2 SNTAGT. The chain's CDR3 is CASSDSKGQGAEYEQYF. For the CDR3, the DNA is TGTGCCAGCAGTGACTCGAAGGGACAGGGGGCAGAGTACGAGCAGTACTTC.